These T cell receptor beta chains were read from a single sample in a study of a mutant IDH1 vaccine in newly diagnosed glioma. Their target antigens are unknown. Method: immunoSEQ multiplex PCR; TCRdb's copy keeps in-frame clones and lacks some. The sample holds approximately 34,000 clones; about nine tenths are singletons and the top ten take 2.2%. Sequenced material: PBMCs, taken from a glioma patient whose treatment included an IDH1 peptide vaccine. The source is a man in his forties with glioma. Each CDR3 is given with its conserved first and last residue. D genes are given only for firm matches.

J: TRBJ2-5; D: .; V: TRBV15; CDR3: CATSRGSQETQYF; DNA: TGTGCCACCAGCAGAGGCAGCCAAGAGACCCAGTACTTC
J: TRBJ1-2; D: .; V: TRBV28; CDR3: CASSSRRGGLGGYTF; DNA: TGTGCCAGCAGTTCCCGGCGGGGGGGGCTAGGCGGCTACACCTTC
J: TRBJ1-5; D: .; V: TRBV28; CDR3: CASTGPGGSGNQPQHF; DNA: TGTGCCAGCACCGGGCCCGGGGGCTCTGGGAATCAGCCCCAGCATTTT
J: TRBJ1-6; D: TRBD1; V: TRBV30; CDR3: CAWRDTLQGYLHF; DNA: TGTGCCTGGAGGGACACCCTACAGGGGTACCTCCACTTT
J: TRBJ2-7; D: .; V: TRBV29-1; CDR3: CSGHWTAYEQYF; DNA: TGCAGCGGTCACTGGACTGCCTACGAGCAGTACTTC
J: TRBJ1-1; D: .; V: TRBV12-1; CDR3: CASTSDKPNTEAFF; DNA: TGTGCCAGCACCTCGGACAAACCGAACACTGAAGCTTTCTTT
J: TRBJ1-5; D: TRBD1; V: TRBV5-5; CDR3: CASSRSTGGGNQPQHF; DNA: TGTGCCAGCAGCAGATCGACAGGGGGGGGCAATCAGCCCCAGCATTTT
J: TRBJ1-2; D: .; V: TRBV19; CDR3: CAIRVEGYGYTF; DNA: TGTGCCATCAGGGTGGAAGGCTATGGCTACACCTTC
J: TRBJ1-1; D: .; V: TRBV7-9; CDR3: CASSLKGGMNTEAFF; DNA: TGTGCCAGCAGCTTAAAGGGTGGGATGAACACTGAAGCTTTCTTT
J: TRBJ2-5; D: .; V: TRBV11-2; CDR3: CASSLRLGNTGVLETQYF; DNA: TGTGCCAGCAGCTTACGTCTGGGGAATACCGGGGTATTGGAGACCCAGTACTTC
J: TRBJ2-5; D: .; V: TRBV10-3; CDR3: CAISPLRGETQYF; DNA: TGTGCCATCAGTCCTCTCAGGGGAGAGACCCAGTACTTC
J: TRBJ2-3; D: .; V: TRBV10-1; CDR3: CASSESLFGTSTTDTQYF; DNA: TGCGCCAGCAGTGAGTCTCTATTTGGGACTTCTACCACCGATACGCAGTATTTT